The clone carrying this T cell receptor beta chain occurred a few times. These data come from a study of control samples from healthy donors and cancer patients. The J segment lost 0 bases and the V segment lost 5 bases, leaving 4 bases of the junction unmatched. This CDR3 has 14 amino acids. Germline V gene sequence: CDR1 GTSNPN, CDR2 SVGIG (reference sequence). Profiled with immunoSEQ multiplex PCR; TCRdb holds only in-frame clones, not every one. This sample has about 71,000 clones; roughly 90% occur once, and the top ten carry around a fifth. Material: PBMCs. The source of this sequence is a man between 60 and 75 years old with lung cancer. V gene TRBV30 combines with J gene TRBJ1-5, with 7 positions matching TRBD1. Here the CDR3 DNA reads TGTGCCTGGGGAAAGGGGGCTAGCAATCAGCCCCAGCATTTT. Translating gives CAWGKGASNQPQHF.